The subject of this entry is one TCR beta chain. Antigen: not known. Assay: immunoSEQ multiplex PCR; the TCRdb copy retains only in-frame clones and omits some. This sample carries about 5,300 clones, 95% to 98% of them seen once, and the ten largest clones take about 8.6%. Aged roughly 20-50 years with median around 39 years, adult controls were healthy nonsmokers. The data belong to a study of naive CD8 T cells in extremely preterm neonates. About the study: The methods list adults as 20-50 years; the abstract says 25-50. Study results and caveats: Preterm CDR3s were shorter than older groups', with fewer N additions and less trimming. Term neonates around 0.42%, young children about 0.027%, adults 0.01%; preterm neonates shared about 2.5%.

This receptor was taken from a human donor in good health. Sequencing input: naive CD8+ T cells from blood.

Written as DNA, the CDR3 is TGTGCCAGTAGTATACCCTCCCTAGCTAGCGGCGAAACTAACCAGTACTTC. This sequence encodes CASSIPSLASGETNQYF. The chain combines TRBV19 with TRBJ2-7; 7 bases line up with TRBD2. Trimming removed 2 bases from V and 10 bases from J; junction bases left unmatched: 20. Germline CDR1 LNHDA, CDR2 SQIVND (reference sequence). The CDR3 loop spans 17 amino acids.